The 25 T cell receptor beta chains reported below all come from one sample, sequenced in a study of T cells expressing NK-cell markers. TCRdb derives one entry per CDR3 protein from the 5' RACE reads, leaving out DNA. Its table records about 460,000 distinct CDR3 sequences. Sequenced material: blood T cells: a sorted CD56 or NKG2C T cell subset, CD4+ or CD8+ T cells, or bulk PBMC T cells (not recorded which). These receptors came from a woman aged 45-65 years in good health.

V and J are TRBV7-8 and TRBJ2-1; with no DNA, the TCRdb D assignment of TRBD2 cannot be verified. Looked up from germline, CDR1 is SGHVS and CDR2 is FQNEAQ. CDR3 size: 15 residues. CDR3: CASSPAAGGRSEQFF.

The rearrangement links TRBV10-3 to TRBJ2-6; lacking DNA, the TRBD1 call made by TCRdb goes unchecked. Germline CDR1 reads ENHRY; CDR2 reads SYGVKD. There are 18 residues in the CDR3. The CDR3 region is CAISRGQPRTSGANVLTF.

This sequence joins TRBV12-3 or TRBV12-4 and TRBJ2-2; TCRdb gives TRBD2 as the D gene, but with no DNA this cannot be confirmed. The CDR3 has 15 amino acids. The CDR3 sequence: CASSLGLAQAGELFF.

V is TRBV20-1 and J is TRBJ1-6; TCRdb names TRBD1, which stays unverified in the absence of DNA. This CDR3 comprises 14 residues. Germline assignment: CDR1 DFQATT and CDR2 SNEGSKA (reference sequence). The CDR3 sequence: CSALQGVGNSPLHF.

The chain carries TRBV10-3 and TRBJ2-3; the TCRdb call, TRBD2, lacks DNA for checking. Germline-derived CDR1 and CDR2 are ENHRY and SYGVKD. The CDR3 is 15 amino acids. The CDR3 sequence: CASSTGGPSTDTQYF.

The chain is built from TRBV20-1 and TRBJ2-3. The CDR3 contains 15 residues. The V gene's germline CDR1 is DFQATT and CDR2 SNEGSKA (reference sequence). The CDR3 is CSARLEEWITDTQYF.

V gene TRBV21-1 combines with J gene TRBJ2-3; the TRBD1 assignment by TCRdb is unverifiable without DNA. TRBV21-1 is a documented pseudogene. CDR3 length equals 15 residues. The CDR3 spells CASSTRRLWGGTQYF.

The chain has TRBV14 and TRBJ1-2. Germline CDR1 SGHDN, CDR2 FVKESK. The CDR3 covers 13 residues. The CDR3 is CASSHKAVGGYTF. The full variable domain, completed using reference TRBV14 and TRBJ1-2, is EAGVTQFPSHSVIEKGQTVTLRCDPISGHDNLYWYRRVMGKEIKFLLHFVKESKQDESGMPNNRFLAERTGGTYSTLKVQPAELEDSGVYFCASSHKAVGGYTFGSGTRLTVV.

This chain uses TRBV5-1 with TRBJ2-1. Per germline, CDR1 SGHRS and CDR2 YFSETQ. This CDR3 has 17 residues. The CDR3 protein is CASRLSKVGRNINEQFF. Full variable domain (missing parts from reference TRBV5-1 and TRBJ2-1): KAGVTQTPRYLIKTRGQQVTLSCSPISGHRSVSWYQQTPGQGLQFLFEYFSETQRNKGNFPGRFSGRQFSNSRSEMNVSTLELGDSALYLCASRLSKVGRNINEQFFGPGTRLTVL.

The V gene is TRBV27, the J gene TRBJ2-1; TCRdb returns TRBD1, unconfirmable since there is no DNA. Germline V lookup: CDR1 MNHEY, CDR2 SMNVEV (reference sequence). The CDR3 sequence is 14 residues long. This CDR3 reads CASRPYDRGNEQFF.

The chain employs TRBV7-8 and TRBJ1-6. The CDR3 runs to 15 residues. The germline gives CDR1 SGHVS, CDR2 FQNEAQ. The CDR3 spells CASSLGALRGSPLHF.

V gene TRBV12-3 or TRBV12-4 combines with J gene TRBJ2-7. The CDR3 is made up of 13 amino acids. CDR3 sequence reads: CASRPGANTEQYF.

The rearrangement uses TRBV20-1 and TRBJ2-4; no DNA is available, so the TRBD2 call from TCRdb remains unchecked. The CDR3 length is 14 residues. Looked up from germline, CDR1 is DFQATT and CDR2 is SNEGSKA (reference sequence). The CDR3 loop reads CSARDGILGNIQYF.

This chain links TRBV2 with TRBJ2-3; the D call of TRBD2 rests on TCRdb alone, since no DNA is present to check it. The germline V gene encodes CDR1 SNHLY and CDR2 FYNNEI. There are 15 residues in the CDR3. CDR3 region: CASYTGLAGTDTQYF.

This chain links TRBV20-1 with TRBJ1-2; the TCRdb call, TRBD1, lacks DNA for checking. This CDR3 has 14 residues. The germline V gene encodes CDR1 DFQATT and CDR2 SNEGSKA (reference sequence). CDR3 sequence: CSAGTESFNYGYTF.

This chain joins TRBV14 and TRBJ2-5; TCRdb proposes TRBD2, but this gene call is untestable without DNA. CDR3 length: 16 residues. Germline assignment: CDR1 SGHDN and CDR2 FVKESK. Here the CDR3 reads CASSHWRMGSQETQYF.

The chain couples TRBV30 to TRBJ1-2. This CDR3 comprises 11 residues. Germline CDR1 and CDR2: GTSNPN and SVGIG (reference sequence). The chain's CDR3 is CAWSVNNGYTF.

This chain uses TRBV6-5 with TRBJ2-3; the D call from TCRdb, TRBD2, cannot be confirmed without DNA. From germline, CDR1 is MNHEY and CDR2 SVGAGI. The CDR3 consists of 14 residues. CDR3 region: CASSYSPRDYKQYF.

CDR3 loop: CASSLDGRNSNQPQHF. J is TRBJ1-5 and V is TRBV5-1. Germline V CDR1 and CDR2: SGHRS, YFSETQ. The CDR3 has 16 amino acids.

This sequence joins TRBV12-3 or TRBV12-4 and TRBJ2-7. There are 13 residues in the CDR3. CDR3 protein: CASKMRRAHEQYF.

The genes are TRBV15 and TRBJ2-3; the D call of TRBD2 rests on TCRdb alone, since no DNA is present to check it. The germline CDR1 and CDR2 sequences are LNHNV and YYDKDF (reference sequence). CDR3 size: 14 residues. The CDR3 protein is CAIRLAGGLDTQYF.

This chain links TRBV6-5 with TRBJ1-4; without DNA, the TCRdb call of TRBD1 cannot be checked. The germline gives CDR1 MNHEY, CDR2 SVGAGI. The CDR3 covers 14 residues. CDR3: CASSLSGQNEKLFF.

This chain links TRBV29-1 with TRBJ2-7; TCRdb picks TRBD2, but there is no DNA to check that call. This CDR3 contains 14 residues. Looked up from germline, CDR1 is SQVTM and CDR2 is ANQGSEA. The CDR3 region is CSVEGLAGGYEQYF.

The chain has TRBV7-6 and TRBJ2-3; TCRdb's assignment of TRBD1 cannot be checked, as there is no DNA. Germline V gene lookup returns CDR1 SGHVS and CDR2 FNYEAQ. The CDR3 is 16 residues long. The CDR3 reads CASSLGAGGRVDTQYF.

This chain connects TRBV12-3 or TRBV12-4 to TRBJ2-1; TCRdb selects TRBD1, and the lack of DNA leaves this call unchecked. CDR3 length equals 16 residues. The CDR3 reads CASSQGGTLLYNEQFF.